The 32 T cell receptor beta chains in this list originate from one sample, sequenced in a study of OX40 agonist ivuxolimab in advanced cancers. Only in-frame clones appear in the TCRdb table, and some are missing; sequencing was by immunoSEQ multiplex PCR. The profile shows 50,000 to 70,000 clones, around 87% of them singletons. Sequencing was performed on CD4+ or CD8+ T cells sorted from blood, taken in a trial of the OX40 agonist ivuxolimab. These receptors all stem from an adult with an advanced solid tumor such as melanoma, head and neck, liver or kidney cancer.

This chain joins TRBV4-1 and TRBJ2-3; 7 bases line up with TRBD2. Germline V gene data show CDR1 as MGHRA and CDR2 as YSYEKL. V lost 0 bases to trimming and J lost 0 bases; unmatched junction nucleotides: 6. The CDR3 consists of 17 residues. The CDR3 region is CASSQDLGGSSTDTQYF. The CDR3 DNA reads TGCGCCAGCAGCCAAGATCTGGGCGGGAGCAGCACAGATACGCAGTATTTT.

The DNA for the CDR3 is TGCAGCGTTGCAATCCTGTCCGGGGAGCTGTTTTTT. Its protein is CSVAILSGELFF. The V call is TRBV29-1, the J call TRBJ2-2; D is undetermined. V gave up 4 bases and J gave up 6 bases, with 9 bases separating them. This CDR3 has 12 residues. The germline V gene has CDR1 SQVTM and CDR2 ANQGSEA.

The V gene is TRBV7-6, the J gene TRBJ2-7; a weak D match, TRBD1 (5 bases). In germline, CDR1 is SGHVS, CDR2 FNYEAQ. The CDR3 is made up of 12 amino acids. V lost 5 bases and J lost 7, with 12 bases in between. In DNA form, the CDR3 reads TGTGCCAGCAGCAAAAGGGGATGGGAGCAGTACTTC. Its translation: CASSKRGWEQYF.

The V and J genes are TRBV5-1 and TRBJ2-3; 7 bases are a match to TRBD2. The CDR3 spans 15 residues. The V gene's germline CDR1 is SGHRS and CDR2 YFSETQ. The J segment lost 2 bases and the V segment lost 1 base, leaving 4 bases of the junction unmatched. CDR3 bases: TGCGCCAGCAGCTTGAGGGAGGGCGCCACAGATACGCAGTATTTT. Protein: CASSLREGATDTQYF.

The rearrangement uses TRBV28 and TRBJ2-7; no clear D gene. Trimming pared 5 bases from V and 2 bases from J, leaving 1 base between. This CDR3 has 10 residues. Germline CDR1 reads MDHEN; CDR2 reads SYDVKM. The CDR3 DNA follows: TGTGCCAGCAGTACCTACGAGCAGTACTTC. As protein: CASSTYEQYF.

The gene calls are TRBV6-5 and TRBJ2-1; 7 nucleotides agree with TRBD2. The CDR3 has 16 residues. V trimming: 6 bases; J trimming: 0 bases; junction bases outside the gene matches: 8. The germline V gene encodes CDR1 MNHEY and CDR2 SVGAGI. CDR3 region: CASRYKAGSSYNEQFF. In DNA form, the CDR3 reads TGTGCCAGCAGATACAAAGCGGGGAGCTCCTACAATGAGCAGTTCTTC.

The rearrangement links TRBV9 to TRBJ2-3; TRBD2 matches 9 bases. Looked up from germline, CDR1 is SGDLS and CDR2 is YYNGEE. V lost 9 bases and J lost 10; bases outside the gene matches: 21. The CDR3 has 16 amino acids. The CDR3 loop reads CATGFLASGKNWPQYF. CDR3 bases: TGTGCCACAGGTTTTTTGGCTAGCGGGAAAAATTGGCCGCAGTATTTT.

The rearrangement links TRBV4-1 to TRBJ2-1; no reliable D call. Germline lookup yields CDR1 MGHRA and CDR2 YSYEKL. The CDR3 has 15 residues. Trimming shortened V by 3 bases and J by 0 bases, and 9 bases separated the two germline ends. CDR3 in amino acids: CASSQKPLSYNEQFF. The CDR3 coding sequence is TGCGCCAGCAGCCAGAAACCCCTCTCCTACAATGAGCAGTTCTTC.

The chain is built from TRBV7-2 and TRBJ2-5; the match to TRBD1 covers 7 bases. V lost 5 bases to trimming and J lost 5 bases; unmatched junction nucleotides: 14. This CDR3 has 16 residues. Germline-derived CDR1 and CDR2 are SGHTA and FQGNSA. CDR3 residues: CASSRRGRGSLETQYF. The CDR3 DNA follows: TGTGCCAGCAGCCGTAGGGGGCGAGGAAGTCTGGAGACCCAGTACTTC.

The V and J genes are TRBV29-1 and TRBJ1-2; D perhaps matches TRBD1 (6 bases). Germline V gene data show CDR1 as SQVTM and CDR2 as ANQGSEA. V was cut by 0 bases and J by 0 bases, with 14 bases left in between. CDR3 length: 16 residues. CDR3 protein: CSVEDRGTPTNYGYTF. As DNA, the CDR3 is TGCAGCGTTGAAGATCGGGGGACACCCACTAACTATGGCTACACCTTC. The complete variable domain, with remaining parts taken from reference TRBV29-1 and TRBJ1-2, reads SAVISQKPSRDICQRGTSLTIQCQVDSQVTMMFWYRQQPGQSLTLIATANQGSEATYESGFVIDKFPISRPNLTFSTLTVSNMSPEDSSIYLCSVEDRGTPTNYGYTFGSGTRLTVV.

The chain joins TRBV5-5 to TRBJ1-6, with 9 bases aligning to TRBD1. The CDR3 covers 14 residues. CDR1 is SGHKS, CDR2 YYEKEE, per germline (reference sequence). Trimming took 2 bases from V and 10 from J; bases not matched to a gene: 4. CDR3 region: CASSFGTGRSPLHF. CDR3 sequence (DNA): TGTGCCAGCAGCTTTGGGACAGGGCGGTCACCCCTCCACTTT.

V and J are TRBV9 and TRBJ1-2; perhaps TRBD1 as D (6 bases). Germline lookup yields CDR1 SGDLS and CDR2 YYNGEE. V gave up 2 bases and J gave up 5 bases, with 19 bases separating them. CDR3 length: 16 amino acids. This CDR3 is CASSVSGTPSYYGYTF. The CDR3, as DNA: TGTGCCAGCAGCGTTTCCGGGACACCGTCATATTATGGCTACACCTTC.

V gene TRBV28 combines with J gene TRBJ2-7; 8 nucleotides line up with TRBD2. The CDR3 is 14 residues long. The V gene's germline CDR1 is MDHEN and CDR2 SYDVKM. The trim removed 0 bases at V and 6 bases at J, leaving 4 bases unmatched. The CDR3 sequence is CASSLWREASEQYF. The DNA for the CDR3 is TGTGCCAGCAGTTTATGGCGGGAGGCGAGCGAGCAGTACTTC.

V and J are TRBV7-6 and TRBJ1-1, with a weak D call TRBD1 (6 bases). The CDR3 covers 13 residues. The germline V and J ends were trimmed by 5 bases and 4 bases, with 11 bases remaining between them. In germline, CDR1 is SGHVS, CDR2 FNYEAQ. The CDR3 DNA sequence: TGTGCCAGCAGCCCAAACAGGGCCACTGAAGCTTTCTTT. This sequence encodes CASSPNRATEAFF.

V and J are TRBV11-2 and TRBJ2-2, with D perhaps matching TRBD2 (5 bases). The CDR3 runs 13 residues. Germline assignment: CDR1 SGHAT and CDR2 FQNNGV. Between the trimmed V and J ends, which lost 5 bases and 7 bases, there was a span of 11 bases. CDR3 amino acids: CASSMDFGGELFF. Written as DNA, the CDR3 is TGTGCCAGCAGCATGGACTTCGGCGGGGAGCTGTTTTTT. Supplemented by reference TRBV11-2 and TRBJ2-2, the full variable domain reads EAGVAQSPRYKIIEKRQSVAFWCNPISGHATLYWYQQILGQGPKLLIQFQNNGVVDDSQLPKDRFSAERLKGVDSTLKIQPAKLEDSAVYLCASSMDFGGELFFGEGSRLTVL.

The chain links TRBV19 to TRBJ1-1; D not resolved. The V gene's germline CDR1 is LNHDA and CDR2 SQIVND (reference sequence). Deletions cut 1 base from V and 1 base from J, with 4 bases between. CDR3 size: 13 residues. Here the CDR3 reads CASSIVPNTEAFF. The DNA of the CDR3 is TGTGCCAGTAGTATAGTGCCGAACACTGAAGCTTTCTTT.

This clone was detected once. The genes are TRBV6-4 and TRBJ2-1; D is perhaps TRBD1 (7 bases). Germline values: CDR1 MRHNA, CDR2 SNTAGT. The V gene lost 3 bases and the J gene lost 4 bases, with 13 bases spanning the gap. The CDR3 has 15 residues. The DNA of the CDR3 is TGTGCCAGCAGTGAAGGCGGGACAGAGTACAATGAGCAGTTCTTC. Translated: CASSEGGTEYNEQFF.

This clone appeared a single time. One end of the junction fails to match germline, which may point to a read error. The V gene is TRBV27, the J gene TRBJ2-1, with 7 bases lining up with TRBD1. CDR3 size: 11 residues. Germline V gives CDR1 MNHEY, CDR2 SMNVEV (reference sequence). CDR3 in DNA: TGTGCCAGCAGTTTAGGGACAGATACTATCTTC. It yields the protein CASSLGTDTIF.

The chain joins TRBV5-1 to TRBJ2-1; D perhaps matches TRBD2 (6 bases). With 1 base removed from V and 0 bases from J, the gap between germline ends came to 11 bases. The CDR3 runs to 16 residues. Germline V lookup: CDR1 SGHRS, CDR2 YFSETQ. CDR3 loop: CASSLPLAPSYNEQFF. Written as DNA, the CDR3 is TGCGCCAGCAGCTTGCCCCTAGCGCCCTCCTACAATGAGCAGTTCTTC.

This chain links TRBV10-3 with TRBJ2-3; TRBD2 matches at 9 bases. The CDR3 runs to 15 residues. Trimming took 4 bases from V and 5 from J; bases not matched to a gene: 7. Germline V gives CDR1 ENHRY, CDR2 SYGVKD. The CDR3 here is CAISAGLASEDTQYF. CDR3 nucleotides: TGTGCCATCAGTGCAGGACTAGCGTCAGAAGATACGCAGTATTTT.

This clone was seen a few times. The rearrangement links TRBV10-2 to TRBJ2-7, with TRBD2 as a possible D gene (6 bases). Trimming pared 4 bases from V and 3 bases from J, leaving 13 bases between. Germline V gives CDR1 WSHSY, CDR2 SAAADI. The CDR3 loop spans 14 amino acids. In DNA, the CDR3 is TGCGCCAGCAGTGGGGGACTTAGTGACTACGAGCAGTACTTC. Residues: CASSGGLSDYEQYF.

The rearrangement uses TRBV19 and TRBJ1-1; possibly TRBD1 for D (6 bases). Germline-derived CDR1 and CDR2 are LNHDA and SQIVND (reference sequence). This CDR3 is 15 amino acids long. With 1 base removed from V and 5 bases from J, the gap between germline ends came to 14 bases. For the CDR3, the DNA is TGTGCCAGTAGTATAGCGACCAGGGGAAAGACTGAAGCTTTCTTT. Its translation: CASSIATRGKTEAFF.

About this clone itself: Other DNA variants within this sample encode the same CDR3. This chain links TRBV6-5 with TRBJ2-3, with D possibly matching TRBD1 (6 bases). This CDR3 spans 15 amino acids. Trimming removed 6 bases at V and 0 bases at J, with 13 bases between. Per the germline V gene, CDR1 is MNHEY and CDR2 is SVGAGI. Here the CDR3 DNA reads TGTGCCAGCAGCTCCTTTGGGGGCAGCACAGATACGCAGTATTTT. Protein product: CASSSFGGSTDTQYF.

This chain links TRBV30 with TRBJ1-3, with 8 positions matching TRBD1. There are 13 residues in the CDR3. The V segment lost 0 bases and the J segment 8 bases; nucleotides outside the gene matches: 3. Germline lookup yields CDR1 GTSNPN and CDR2 SVGIG (reference sequence). In nucleotides, the CDR3 is TGTGCCTGGAGTGTGGCAGGGGGCTACACCATATATTTT. This translates into CAWSVAGGYTIYF.

The genes are TRBV5-6 and TRBJ2-7; 8 bases agree with TRBD1. CDR3 length: 15 residues. V shed 3 bases and J 4 bases; nucleotides not matched to a gene: 9. Per the germline V gene, CDR1 is SGHDT and CDR2 is YYEEEE. The CDR3 protein is CASSSGGTGNYEQYF. CDR3 bases: TGTGCCAGCAGCTCTGGGGGGACAGGTAATTACGAGCAGTACTTC.

The chain is built from TRBV6-1 and TRBJ2-7, with D unresolved. The CDR3 has 13 amino acids. Trimming took 5 bases from V and 0 from J, leaving 8 bases between them. Germline lookup yields CDR1 MNHNS and CDR2 SASEGT. This CDR3 is CASSPTNSYEQYF. DNA for the CDR3: TGTGCCAGCAGTCCCACAAACTCCTACGAGCAGTACTTC.

The chain has TRBV5-6 and TRBJ2-7; 7 nucleotides match TRBD1. There are 15 residues in the CDR3. V lost 0 bases and J lost 3; bases outside the gene matches: 6. Germline CDR1 and CDR2: SGHDT and YYEEEE. The CDR3 DNA reads as TGTGCCAGCAGCTTGGGTCAGGGGGTCAGCTACGAGCAGTACTTC. Translated: CASSLGQGVSYEQYF.

The chain links TRBV4-2 to TRBJ2-2; D gene unclear. The germline V and J ends were trimmed by 0 bases and 6 bases, with 20 bases remaining between them. Germline-derived CDR1 and CDR2 are LGHNA and YNFKEQ. This CDR3 is 18 amino acids long. CDR3 sequence (DNA): TGTGCCAGCAGCCAAGATTGGTCGGCCGCCCATGGGGCCGGGGAGCTGTTTTTT. Amino acids: CASSQDWSAAHGAGELFF.

The rearrangement joins TRBV2 to TRBJ1-2; D may be TRBD1 (5 bases). V dropped 7 bases and J dropped 5 bases, with 11 bases sitting between them. This CDR3 has 12 residues. CDR1 is SNHLY, CDR2 FYNNEI, per germline. For the CDR3, the DNA is TGTGCCAGCAACTGGGAGGGGTATGGCTACACCTTC. This encodes CASNWEGYGYTF. Using reference TRBV2 and TRBJ1-2 for the parts outside the CDR3, the full variable domain is EPEVTQTPSHQVTQMGQEVILRCVPISNHLYFYWYRQILGQKVEFLVSFYNNEISEKSEIFDDQFSVERPDGSNFTLKIRSTKLEDSAMYFCASNWEGYGYTFGSGTRLTVV.

The chain has TRBV5-4 and TRBJ1-5; D not certain. Per germline, CDR1 SGHNT and CDR2 YYREEE (reference sequence). The V end lost 0 bases, the J end lost 5 bases, and 6 bases lay between the germline ends. The CDR3 totals 13 residues. DNA of the CDR3: TGTGCCAGCAGCTTGGACGGGGATCAGCCCCAGCATTTT. Encoded protein: CASSLDGDQPQHF.

The gene calls are TRBV6-5 and TRBJ2-1, with a weak D call TRBD2 (5 bases). CDR3 size: 16 residues. Germline V gene data show CDR1 as MNHEY and CDR2 as SVGAGI. The V and J ends lost 2 bases and 4 bases respectively, with 15 bases between them. DNA for the CDR3: TGTGCCAGCAGTTACGGAGTAGAGCGGTTTTACAATGAGCAGTTCTTC. The encoded protein is CASSYGVERFYNEQFF.

The chain has TRBV29-1 and TRBJ1-2; no clear D. V lost 7 bases, J lost 8 bases, and 14 bases lay in between. The CDR3 loop spans 11 amino acids. Germline V CDR1 and CDR2: SQVTM, ANQGSEA. CDR3 DNA sequence: TGCAGCGCGTACAGCGAGGGCGGCTACACCTTC. Translation: CSAYSEGGYTF.